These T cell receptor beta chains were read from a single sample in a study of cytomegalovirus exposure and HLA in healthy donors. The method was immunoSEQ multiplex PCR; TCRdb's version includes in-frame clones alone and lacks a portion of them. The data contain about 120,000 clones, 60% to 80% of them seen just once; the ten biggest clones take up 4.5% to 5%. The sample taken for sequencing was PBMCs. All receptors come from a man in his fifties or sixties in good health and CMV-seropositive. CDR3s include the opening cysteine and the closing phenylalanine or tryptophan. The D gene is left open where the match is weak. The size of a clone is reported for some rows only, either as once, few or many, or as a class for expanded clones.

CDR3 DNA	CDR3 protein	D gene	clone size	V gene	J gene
TGTGCCAGTAGTTTAACACAGGGGGCGAATTCACCCCTCCACTTT	CASSLTQGANSPLHF	TRBD1	NA	TRBV19	TRBJ1-6
TGTGCCAGCAGTGTTAGGACAGGGGGGAATGAAAAACTGTTTTTT	CASSVRTGGNEKLFF	TRBD1	once	TRBV6-5	TRBJ1-4
TGTGCCACCCGGGGACAGGGCATGAACACTGAAGCTTTCTTT	CATRGQGMNTEAFF	TRBD1	NA	TRBV6-6	TRBJ1-1
TGTGCCAGCAGCTTAGCGGGGGCCGATACGCAGTATTTT	CASSLAGADTQYF	NA	NA	TRBV7-8	TRBJ2-3
TGTGCCAGCAGCTTAGAACAGGGGAACACTGAAGCTTTCTTT	CASSLEQGNTEAFF	NA	NA	TRBV7-9	TRBJ1-1
TGTGCCAGCAGCTACGGGACAGTGAGTTCACCCCTCCACTTT	CASSYGTVSSPLHF	TRBD1	NA	TRBV7-8	TRBJ1-6
TGTGCCTGGAGTGTAGAAGGTCAGGGCAGCTCCTACGAGCAGTACTTC	CAWSVEGQGSSYEQYF	NA	NA	TRBV30	TRBJ2-7
TGTGCCAGCAGTTTTGGGCGACTAGCGGGGGTTTTAAGGGAGCTGTTTTTT	CASSFGRLAGVLRELFF	TRBD2	few	TRBV28	TRBJ2-2
TGTGCCAGCAGCTTGGGGGGAGATCAGCCCCAGCATTTT	CASSLGGDQPQHF	NA	NA	TRBV5-6	TRBJ1-5
TGTGCCAGCAGCTGGGGACAAGAGGGAAGTGAAGCTTTCTTT	CASSWGQEGSEAFF	NA	once	TRBV5-4	TRBJ1-1
TGTGCCAGCACTGCGGGACAGGGGGTTGGAAACACCATATATTTT	CASTAGQGVGNTIYF	TRBD1	NA	TRBV4-2	TRBJ1-3
TGTGCCAGCAGCTTACTGGGACTGGGCACAGATACGCAGTATTTT	CASSLLGLGTDTQYF	NA	NA	TRBV7-2	TRBJ2-3
TGTGCCAGCAGTGAAGGACAGAACACAGATACGCAGTATTTT	CASSEGQNTDTQYF	NA	NA	TRBV2	TRBJ2-3
TGTGCCAGCAGCTTATGGGCAGGGCTTAGGGCCAAAAACATTCAGTACTTC	CASSLWAGLRAKNIQYF	NA	NA	TRBV7-9	TRBJ2-4
TGTGCCAGCAGCTTAGAGGGTACGGGGAACACTGAAGCTTTCTTT	CASSLEGTGNTEAFF	NA	NA	TRBV11-3	TRBJ1-1
TGTGCCAGCAGCTTAAGTACAGGACGAACCTACGAGCAGTACTTC	CASSLSTGRTYEQYF	NA	NA	TRBV7-9	TRBJ2-7
TGTGCCAGCAGCCTGACCCAGGGGGCCTGGGAGCAGTACTTC	CASSLTQGAWEQYF	TRBD1	few	TRBV28	TRBJ2-7
TGTGCCAGCAGGCGGGACAGGACAAGCAATCAGCCCCAGCATTTT	CASRRDRTSNQPQHF	TRBD1	NA	TRBV5-5	TRBJ1-5
TGTGCCACCAAACAGGGGATTCAAGAGACCCAGTACTTC	CATKQGIQETQYF	TRBD1	NA	TRBV15	TRBJ2-5
TGTGCCAGCAGCCAGGGGGGACTAGCGGGAGGGAACACCGGGGAGCTGTTTTTT	CASSQGGLAGGNTGELFF	TRBD2	NA	TRBV4-2	TRBJ2-2
TGTGCCAGCAGCCAAGAAAGAGGCCCCTACGAGCAGTACTTC	CASSQERGPYEQYF	NA	once	TRBV4-2	TRBJ2-7
TGTGCCAGCAGCTCGTTAAGGAGGGAAAAACTGTTTTTT	CASSSLRREKLFF	NA	NA	TRBV7-9	TRBJ1-4
TGTGCCAGCAGCCCAAGAACCCTAGCGGGAGGGATTTCAGATACGCAGTATTTT	CASSPRTLAGGISDTQYF	TRBD2	NA	TRBV5-4	TRBJ2-3
TGCGCCAGCAGGGTAAAGACGCACGGGACCTACGAGCAGTACTTC	CASRVKTHGTYEQYF	NA	NA	TRBV10-2	TRBJ2-7
TGTGCCAGCAGTCACCCCGGGACAGGCGGTTCACCCCTCCACTTT	CASSHPGTGGSPLHF	TRBD1	few	TRBV28	TRBJ1-6
TGTGCCAGCAGCCAAACAGGGGGCAGGGAGCAGTTCTTC	CASSQTGGREQFF	TRBD1	NA	TRBV5-8	TRBJ2-1
TGTGCCAGCAGCGCGGGACAGGGGACCTCTCTGGGAAACACCATATATTTT	CASSAGQGTSLGNTIYF	TRBD1	NA	TRBV5-4	TRBJ1-3
TGTGCCAGCAGCCCGGGTCCCGAAGCGCCCGGGGAGCTGTTTTTT	CASSPGPEAPGELFF	NA	NA	TRBV7-3	TRBJ2-2
TGTGCCAGCACCACTGGACAGAAAGTAGCCAAAAACATTCAGTACTTC	CASTTGQKVAKNIQYF	NA	NA	TRBV2	TRBJ2-4
TGTGCCAGCTCCGGGGTCCTGAACACTGAAGCTTTCTTT	CASSGVLNTEAFF	NA	NA	TRBV19	TRBJ1-1
TGTGCCAGCAGTGAAGAGAACCGCTCTGGAAACACCATATATTTT	CASSEENRSGNTIYF	NA	few	TRBV6-4	TRBJ1-3
TGTGCCAGCAGTCCTCTGGCAGGCGAGTTTGGTGAAGCTTTCTTT	CASSPLAGEFGEAFF	NA	few	TRBV6-6	TRBJ1-1
TGTGCCTGGAAGGGGGCCACCTACGAGCAGTACTTC	CAWKGATYEQYF	TRBD1	NA	TRBV30	TRBJ2-7
TGTGCCTGGAGTACCCCGACTAGCGGGGACAAAGAGACCCAGTACTTC	CAWSTPTSGDKETQYF	TRBD2	NA	TRBV30	TRBJ2-5
TGTGCCAGCAGCCAAGAGCGCGGGGGCTACACCTTC	CASSQERGGYTF	NA	NA	TRBV4-2	TRBJ1-2
TGTGCCAGCAGTTCAGGGGGCTCCCGGTGGACTGAAGCTTTCTTT	CASSSGGSRWTEAFF	TRBD1	NA	TRBV6-5	TRBJ1-1